This is a list of T cell receptor beta chains from one sample in a study of shared clonotypes between healthy human individuals. Clones were sequenced by immunoSEQ multiplex PCR, and TCRdb holds only the in-frame ones, with some missing. The table lists about half a million clones, 70% to 80% of them singletons, with around 12% in the top ten. The sequencing sample was made of PBMCs. Every receptor here comes from a woman in her thirties or forties in good health. Some clones in this sample may be carry-over from other donors' samples. The CDR3 runs from the conserved cysteine through the conserved F or W. A D gene is named only where the DNA matches it firmly. Clone size is not always given. Where it is, it says once, few, many or a class for expanded clones.

V gene: TRBV18; J gene: TRBJ2-1; clone size: once; D gene: TRBD1; CDR3 DNA: TGTGCCAGCTCACCGGACAGGGGGGGGTACAATGAGCAGTTCTTC; CDR3 protein: CASSPDRGGYNEQFF
V gene: TRBV14; J gene: TRBJ2-7; clone size: .; D gene: .; CDR3 DNA: TGTGCCAGCAGCCAAGACCCGGGGCACTCCTACGAGCAGTACTTC; CDR3 protein: CASSQDPGHSYEQYF
V gene: TRBV29-1; J gene: TRBJ2-2; clone size: .; D gene: TRBD2; CDR3 DNA: TGCAGCGTTGAGTCGCCGGGACTAGCGTACGGGGAGCTGTTTTTT; CDR3 protein: CSVESPGLAYGELFF
V gene: TRBV30; J gene: TRBJ1-2; clone size: many; D gene: .; CDR3 DNA: TGTGCCTGGAGGAAAGGTGGCTACACCTTC; CDR3 protein: CAWRKGGYTF
V gene: TRBV2; J gene: TRBJ1-6; clone size: many; D gene: TRBD1; CDR3 DNA: TGTGCCAGCAGACCGGGACAGGCCGGGGGCTCCTATAATTCACCCCTCCACTTT; CDR3 protein: CASRPGQAGGSYNSPLHF
V gene: TRBV7-3; J gene: TRBJ2-3; clone size: .; D gene: .; CDR3 DNA: TGTGCCAGCAGCTATGGGACATCTAGCACAGATACGCAGTATTTT; CDR3 protein: CASSYGTSSTDTQYF
V gene: TRBV5-4; J gene: TRBJ2-7; clone size: .; D gene: TRBD2; CDR3 DNA: TGTGCCAGCAGCTGGGAGCGGGAGGCCTCCTACGAGCAGTACTTC; CDR3 protein: CASSWEREASYEQYF
V gene: TRBV7-8; J gene: TRBJ2-1; clone size: .; D gene: .; CDR3 DNA: TGTGCCAGCAGCCTGGAAGTGTTACGGTACACCAATGAGCAGTTCTTC; CDR3 protein: CASSLEVLRYTNEQFF
V gene: TRBV19; J gene: TRBJ2-5; clone size: .; D gene: TRBD1; CDR3 DNA: TGTGCCACCATGGACAGGCTTCAAGAGACCCAGTACTTC; CDR3 protein: CATMDRLQETQYF
V gene: TRBV28; J gene: TRBJ2-5; clone size: .; D gene: .; CDR3 DNA: TGTGCCAGCAGTGAAGTTACAGGGAGGGAGACCCAGTACTTC; CDR3 protein: CASSEVTGRETQYF
V gene: TRBV5-1; J gene: TRBJ2-2; clone size: .; D gene: TRBD1; CDR3 DNA: TGCGCCAGCAGCTTGACAGGGGGACAGAACACCGGGGAGCTGTTTTTT; CDR3 protein: CASSLTGGQNTGELFF
V gene: TRBV11-1; J gene: TRBJ2-1; clone size: .; D gene: .; CDR3 DNA: TGTGCCAGCAGCAAGGACGGTTATTACAATGAGCAGTTCTTC; CDR3 protein: CASSKDGYYNEQFF
V gene: TRBV5-1; J gene: TRBJ1-1; clone size: .; D gene: .; CDR3 DNA: TGCGCCAGCAGCCCCCAGACGAACACTGAAGCTTTCTTT; CDR3 protein: CASSPQTNTEAFF
V gene: TRBV28; J gene: TRBJ2-1; clone size: .; D gene: .; CDR3 DNA: TGTGCCAGCCTCGACCCTTCTTCTAGCTCCTACAATGAGCAGTTCTTC; CDR3 protein: CASLDPSSSSYNEQFF
V gene: TRBV7-9; J gene: TRBJ2-2; clone size: .; D gene: TRBD2; CDR3 DNA: TGTGCCAGCAGCCCACCGGGACTATCCAACACCGGGGAGCTGTTTTTT; CDR3 protein: CASSPPGLSNTGELFF
V gene: TRBV6-1; J gene: TRBJ2-5; clone size: .; D gene: .; CDR3 DNA: TGTGCCATACGGGACTCCTCACGGGAGACCCAGTACTTC; CDR3 protein: CAIRDSSRETQYF
V gene: TRBV15; J gene: TRBJ1-1; clone size: .; D gene: TRBD1; CDR3 DNA: TGTGCCACCAGCAGAGCAGGGGGGACTGAAGCTTTCTTT; CDR3 protein: CATSRAGGTEAFF
V gene: TRBV4-2; J gene: TRBJ2-3; clone size: .; D gene: .; CDR3 DNA: TGTGCCAGCAGCCAAGATAGGGGCGGAGGGGGGACAGATACGCAGTATTTT; CDR3 protein: CASSQDRGGGGTDTQYF
V gene: TRBV10-3; J gene: TRBJ1-4; clone size: .; D gene: .; CDR3 DNA: TGTGCCATCAGTAAAACCCATGAAAAACTGTTTTTT; CDR3 protein: CAISKTHEKLFF
V gene: TRBV5-1; J gene: TRBJ1-3; clone size: once; D gene: TRBD1; CDR3 DNA: TGCGCCAGCAGCTTGGCGGGACAGGGCTCTGGAAACACCATATATTTT; CDR3 protein: CASSLAGQGSGNTIYF
V gene: TRBV25-1; J gene: TRBJ2-7; clone size: .; D gene: .; CDR3 DNA: TGTGCCAGCAGTGAAGGCCAGGAACGGCCCTACGAGCAGTACTTC; CDR3 protein: CASSEGQERPYEQYF
V gene: TRBV9; J gene: TRBJ1-1; clone size: .; D gene: .; CDR3 DNA: TGTGCCAGCAGCCCAGGGTTGGGGGGGACTGAAGCTTTCTTT; CDR3 protein: CASSPGLGGTEAFF
V gene: TRBV5-1; J gene: TRBJ2-5; clone size: few; D gene: .; CDR3 DNA: TGCGCCAGCAGCTTGGGGACCCAAGAGACCCAGTACTTC; CDR3 protein: CASSLGTQETQYF
V gene: TRBV4-1; J gene: TRBJ2-7; clone size: .; D gene: TRBD2; CDR3 DNA: TGCGCCAGCAGCCCAAGCGGGACCTACCCCTACGAGCAGTACTTC; CDR3 protein: CASSPSGTYPYEQYF
V gene: TRBV5-6; J gene: TRBJ1-4; clone size: .; D gene: .; CDR3 DNA: TGTGCCAGCAGCCCAGGGGCAACTAATGAAAAACTGTTTTTT; CDR3 protein: CASSPGATNEKLFF
V gene: TRBV28; J gene: TRBJ2-3; clone size: .; D gene: .; CDR3 DNA: TGTGCCAGCAGTTTCGAAAGCACAGATACGCAGTATTTT; CDR3 protein: CASSFESTDTQYF
V gene: TRBV30; J gene: TRBJ2-7; clone size: .; D gene: TRBD2; CDR3 DNA: TGTGCCACCGGACTAGCGGGAGGACACGAGCAGTACTTC; CDR3 protein: CATGLAGGHEQYF
V gene: TRBV29-1; J gene: TRBJ1-1; clone size: .; D gene: TRBD1; CDR3 DNA: TGCAGCGTGGCGACAGGGACTGAAGCTTTCTTT; CDR3 protein: CSVATGTEAFF
V gene: TRBV28; J gene: TRBJ1-3; clone size: once; D gene: .; CDR3 DNA: TGTGCCAGCTGCTCTGGGGCCTCTGGAAACACCATATATTTT; CDR3 protein: CASCSGASGNTIYF
V gene: TRBV27; J gene: TRBJ1-2; clone size: .; D gene: .; CDR3 DNA: TGTGCCAGCAGTTTTAGCCTGAACTATGGCTACACCTTC; CDR3 protein: CASSFSLNYGYTF
V gene: TRBV6-6; J gene: TRBJ2-3; clone size: .; D gene: .; CDR3 DNA: TGTGCCAGCAGTTACGAGGGTTTTAGAGATACGCAGTATTTT; CDR3 protein: CASSYEGFRDTQYF
V gene: TRBV5-1; J gene: TRBJ2-5; clone size: .; D gene: .; CDR3 DNA: TGCGCCAGCAGCTTGGTTCGGAATTCGGAGACCCAGTACTTC; CDR3 protein: CASSLVRNSETQYF
V gene: TRBV18; J gene: TRBJ2-1; clone size: .; D gene: .; CDR3 DNA: TGTGCCAGCTCACCACAAGGATACAATGAGCAGTTCTTC; CDR3 protein: CASSPQGYNEQFF
V gene: TRBV2; J gene: TRBJ2-2; clone size: .; D gene: .; CDR3 DNA: TGTGCCAGCAGGACAGCGGTCGAGCTGTTTTTT; CDR3 protein: CASRTAVELFF
V gene: TRBV18; J gene: TRBJ2-3; clone size: .; D gene: TRBD2; CDR3 DNA: TGTGCCAGCTCACCTGGGACTAGCACCTTCACAGATACGCAGTATTTT; CDR3 protein: CASSPGTSTFTDTQYF
V gene: TRBV6-5; J gene: TRBJ2-1; clone size: .; D gene: TRBD2; CDR3 DNA: TGTGCCAGCAGACCGACTAGCGGGGACTACAATGAGCAGTTCTTC; CDR3 protein: CASRPTSGDYNEQFF
V gene: TRBV4-3; J gene: TRBJ2-7; clone size: .; D gene: .; CDR3 DNA: TGCGCCAGCAGCCAAGTAAACAGCTACTCCTACGAGCAGTACTTC; CDR3 protein: CASSQVNSYSYEQYF
V gene: TRBV30; J gene: TRBJ1-4; clone size: few; D gene: TRBD1; CDR3 DNA: TGTGCCTGGACCCTAGGACAGGGAGGAAAACTGTTTTTT; CDR3 protein: CAWTLGQGGKLFF
V gene: TRBV21-1; J gene: TRBJ2-7; clone size: few; D gene: .; CDR3 DNA: TGTGCCAGCAGCAAAGTCGGGGGACAAAAATACTACGAGCAGTACTTC; CDR3 protein: CASSKVGGQKYYEQYF
V gene: TRBV5-1; J gene: TRBJ2-2; clone size: .; D gene: TRBD2; CDR3 DNA: TGCGCCAGCAGCCTACCGGGACTAGCGGGAGGAGGGACCGGGGAGCTGTTTTTT; CDR3 protein: CASSLPGLAGGGTGELFF
V gene: TRBV28; J gene: TRBJ2-1; clone size: few; D gene: .; CDR3 DNA: TGTGCCAGCAGCCCTGCCTCCTACAATGAGCAGTTCTTC; CDR3 protein: CASSPASYNEQFF